This T cell receptor beta chain was captured by sequencing in a study of Graves' ophthalmopathy and Graves' hyperthyroidism (dated by TCRdb to between 2018 and 2020). Study-wide context: Peripheral blood was collected at initial diagnosis, prior to any treatment. In total, 120 to 150 blood samples were TCR-sequenced: fewer than 50 ophthalmopathy, over 70 hyperthyroidism and approximately 17 hyperthyroidism-to-ophthalmopathy patients. An independent validation cohort comprised 18 hyperthyroidism patients and around 16 patients who later progressed from hyperthyroidism to ophthalmopathy. In more than five hyperthyroidism patients, T-cell repertoires of thyroid tissue and blood were compared. A discovery set of more than 90 patients (approximately 45 ophthalmopathy, about 55 stable hyperthyroidism) was enrolled to explore V-J signatures distinguishing ophthalmopathy from hyperthyroidism. The roughly 91 discovery patients were randomly split 7:3 into training and test sets. TCR beta repertoire signatures were used to distinguish Graves' ophthalmopathy from Graves' hyperthyroidism and to predict progression to ophthalmopathy. Following sampling, methimazole starting at 30 mg daily was administered to hyperthyroidism patients, and high-dose intravenous methylprednisolone was administered to ophthalmopathy patients. Study-level results and caveats: No statistical method was used to predetermine the sample size, and group allocation was not hidden from the investigators. Ophthalmopathy was separated from stable hyperthyroidism by the 13-signature model with more than 85% sensitivity and roughly 83% specificity in cross-validation and with 80%/75% in the test set. In validation, the model predicted ophthalmopathy progression with more than 55% sensitivity and around 72% specificity; fewer than 15 predicted patients were CT-confirmed with GO in a median of approximately 6.5 months. Most expanded thyroid clonotypes with a frequency above 0.001 also appeared in blood, which suggests that blood repertoires may reflect the immune response in the thyroid.

Hyperthyroidism was considered stable if no progression to ophthalmopathy occurred within 18 months of follow-up. The hyperthyroidism patients were 18 to 65 years old and newly diagnosed, with a disease duration of less than 2 months. Anyone with other autoimmune diseases, uncontrolled infections, pregnancy or lactation was excluded from the study. Clinical symptoms, serum thyroxine, TRAb, thyroid ultrasound and orbital computed tomography were used for diagnosis. Ficoll-Paque density gradient centrifugation was used to isolate PBMCs from around 10 ml of fresh peripheral blood. Trizol reagent was used to extract the total RNA, and its quality was then checked on an Agilent 2100 Bioanalyzer. The CDR1 and CDR2 encoded by the germline V gene are MNHNS and SASEGT. From its cysteine to its phenylalanine, the CDR3 spans 15 amino acids. Just CDR3 DNA is preserved here, 45 bases in frame from base 1. Here V drops 6 bases and J drops 6 bases, and the junction holds 8 bases not matched to any gene.

For repertoire sequencing, the TCR beta CDR3 regions were amplified from RNA transcripts. The first round of RT-PCR was done with HTBI primers and the Qiagen OneStep RT-PCR kit, and was followed by a second round of multiplex PCR, then size selection and purification. Libraries were sequenced paired-end with 100 bp reads on an Illumina HiSeq2000. The paper's data handling went like this. Reads were processed with SOAPnuke, discarding reads with adapters, uncalled bases, mean Phred below 15, or no exact constant-primer or identifier match. High-quality paired reads were merged with COPE v1.2.5. Clonotypes were defined as unique nucleotide sequences and were aligned to IMGT TRB V, D and J references using MiTCR v1.1. The analysis was limited to V-J combinations with a frequency above 0.0001, which together covered 98% to 99.2% of repertoires. For each V-J combination, a TCR clonal expansion and chaos score was defined as the ratio of F50 clonal expansion to chaos observed in the TCRdist matrix. Welch's t-statistics and random forest were used to reduce the features to about a dozen V-J combinations, which were then used as input to a naive Bayes classifier. Thyroid-blood repertoire similarity was quantified with the Morisita-Horn index. TCRdb redid the processing of the public reads, applying fastp at Q25 and MiXCR, and retained in-frame beta chains. Each entry merges the rows of one CDR3 protein and shows their most common DNA and genes. The V and J calls were not made by the authors but by TCRdb's processing. This sample lists roughly 420,000 distinct CDR3 sequences; 20% to 25% were detected once. The ten top clones hold more than 2.5% of the sample.

On this clonotype: Its antigen is not yet known. The sample holds no much larger clone one base away, and base qualities are not on file.

This TCR was sampled from a woman under 30 with stable Graves' hyperthyroidism. Donor details come from another sample of the same person, matched by shared clones. Here the chain combines TRBV6-1 and TRBJ2-7, with TRBD2 matching 13 junction bases. Sequenced: peripheral blood. The CDR3 region: CASRLGTSGTSEQYF. The bases read TGTGCCAGCAGGCTTGGGACTAGCGGGACCTCCGAGCAGTACTTC.